Shown below are 21 T cell receptor beta chains from a single sample sequenced in a study of blood T cell repertoires in COVID-19. Clones were read by immunoSEQ multiplex PCR, and TCRdb kept only the in-frame ones, dropping some. The sample consists of about 150,000 clones, roughly four fifths of them appearing once. Sequencing input: peripheral blood. The receptors were sampled from a woman aged 80 or over with acute or convalescent COVID-19.

This rearrangement joins TRBV21-1 to TRBJ2-5; the table names TRBD1, a call not compared with the DNA. TRBV21-1 is noted as a pseudogene. The CDR3 has 20 residues. Here the CDR3 reads CASSKSPRTGNSSSQETQYF. CDR3 in DNA: TGTGCCAGCAGCAAAAGCCCCCGGACAGGGAATTCCTCAAGCCAAGAGACCCAGTACTTC.

This CDR3 is CASSLGRRADTQYF. The CDR3 bases are TGTGCCAGCAGTTTAGGGAGAAGGGCAGATACGCAGTATTTT. The V gene is TRBV28, the J gene TRBJ2-3; D is perhaps TRBD2 (5 bases). Germline V gene sequence: CDR1 MDHEN, CDR2 SYDVKM. The ends were cut back, 2 bases at V and 4 bases at J, with 10 bases in the middle. The CDR3 spans 14 residues.

The chain uses TRBV29-1 and TRBJ2-7; 9 bases line up with TRBD1. CDR1 and CDR2 (germline): SQVTM, ANQGSEA. Trimming cost V 4 bases and J 4 bases; bases outside gene matches: 11. The CDR3 covers 15 residues. The CDR3 region is CSVGTPGQGLYEQYF. DNA of the CDR3: TGCAGCGTTGGCACACCGGGACAGGGCTTGTACGAGCAGTACTTC.

V and J are TRBV19 and TRBJ1-2; the D gene is possibly TRBD1 (5 bases). Germline assignment: CDR1 LNHDA and CDR2 SQIVND (reference sequence). The V gene lost 4 bases and the J gene lost 8 bases, with 17 bases spanning the gap. The CDR3 is 14 amino acids. CDR3 sequence (DNA): TGTGCCAGTAGTACACCGGGACTCCTGGAAGGCTACACCTTC. Residues: CASSTPGLLEGYTF.

As to this clone: Other DNA sequences within the sample encode an identical CDR3. The chain links TRBV5-1 to TRBJ2-3; 8 positions match TRBD2. This CDR3 is 14 amino acids long. V trimming: 0 bases; J trimming: 3 bases; junction bases outside the gene matches: 0. Germline assignment: CDR1 SGHRS and CDR2 YFSETQ. The CDR3 spells CASSLGLATDTQYF. CDR3 DNA sequence: TGCGCCAGCAGCTTGGGACTAGCGACAGATACGCAGTATTTT.

CDR3 residues: CASSTPTSGGGYNEQFF. In nucleotides, the CDR3 is TGTGCCAGCAGTACCCCGACCTCCGGGGGGGGCTACAATGAGCAGTTCTTC. The V call is TRBV27, the J call TRBJ2-1, with 8 bases matching TRBD2. Germline V gives CDR1 MNHEY, CDR2 SMNVEV (reference sequence). The CDR3 covers 17 residues. The ends lost 5 bases at V and 3 bases at J; junction bases unmatched: 12.

The table lists this clone with a count of one. In nucleotides, the CDR3 is TGTGCCAGAAGCTTTGAACTTTCGGACAAGGACTACGAGCAGTACTTC. Its translation: CARSFELSDKDYEQYF. The chain recombines TRBV5-3 with TRBJ2-7; possible D gene TRBD1, 5 bases. TRBV5-3 is marked as an open reading frame, function uncertain. With 2 bases removed from V and 3 bases from J, the gap between germline ends came to 18 bases. The CDR3 covers 16 residues.

The chain couples TRBV6-6 to TRBJ1-2; tentatively, D is TRBD1 (5 bases). Germline CDR1 and CDR2: MNHNY and SVGAGI (reference sequence). Between the trimmed V and J ends, which lost 6 bases and 4 bases, there was a span of 21 bases. CDR3 size: 16 residues. CDR3 sequence reads: CASRTEGGGSPYGYTF. The CDR3 DNA reads TGTGCCAGCAGGACGGAGGGCGGGGGGTCCCCCTATGGCTACACCTTC.

The chain employs TRBV2 and TRBJ1-4; 10 nucleotides match TRBD1. The CDR3 contains 14 residues. V gave up 6 bases and J gave up 6 bases; unmatched junction bases: 4. Germline-derived CDR1 and CDR2 are SNHLY and FYNNEI. The CDR3 is CASSDRGRDEKLFF. The CDR3 DNA follows: TGTGCCAGCAGCGACAGGGGGCGGGATGAAAAACTGTTTTTT.

V usage is TRBV2 and J usage is TRBJ1-5; possible D gene TRBD1, 5 bases. The V gene lost 8 bases and the J gene lost 2 bases, with 7 bases spanning the gap. This CDR3 spans 12 amino acids. Germline V gene data show CDR1 as SNHLY and CDR2 as FYNNEI. The CDR3 nucleotides are TGTGCCAGCGCCAGGGGCAATCAGCCCCAGCATTTT. The encoded protein is CASARGNQPQHF.

The chain combines TRBV18 with TRBJ1-4, with no clear D. The V end was cut by 2 bases, the J end by 5 bases, with 9 bases between. The CDR3 consists of 14 residues. In germline, CDR1 is KGHSH, CDR2 LQKENI. CDR3: CASSPVHENEKLFF. The CDR3 region has the DNA TGTGCCAGCTCACCAGTGCACGAGAATGAAAAACTGTTTTTT.

V gene TRBV30 combines with J gene TRBJ1-2, with TRBD1 identical over 8 bases. V trimming: 5 bases; J trimming: 7 bases; junction bases outside the gene matches: 9. CDR3 length: 13 residues. The germline V gene encodes CDR1 GTSNPN and CDR2 SVGIG (reference sequence). The CDR3 region is CAWGAGGLAGYTF. Here the CDR3 DNA reads TGTGCCTGGGGAGCAGGGGGCTTGGCTGGCTACACCTTC.

This chain links TRBV27 with TRBJ1-4; 12 bases fit TRBD1. V was pared by 6 bases and J by 8 bases, with 1 base of the junction left unmatched. The CDR3 extends over 13 amino acids. CDR1 and CDR2 (germline): MNHEY, SMNVEV (reference sequence). The CDR3, as DNA: TGTGCCAGCAGGGGGACAGGGGGCGAAAAACTGTTTTTT. Its translation: CASRGTGGEKLFF.

This clone appeared a single time. V usage is TRBV7-2 and J usage is TRBJ1-5; D is perhaps TRBD1 (5 bases). The CDR3 is 13 amino acids. Trimming stripped 5 bases from V and 4 bases from J, with 9 bases between. Germline V lookup: CDR1 SGHTA, CDR2 FQGNSA. CDR3 loop: CASSHGGNQPQHF. CDR3 DNA: TGTGCCAGCAGCCACGGGGGAAATCAGCCCCAGCATTTT.

This chain uses TRBV19 with TRBJ1-5, with 10 bases fitting TRBD1. V lost 4 bases to trimming and J lost 3 bases; unmatched junction nucleotides: 6. The CDR3 length is 16 residues. Germline values: CDR1 LNHDA, CDR2 SQIVND (reference sequence). In nucleotides, the CDR3 is TGTGCCAGTAGTACACCGGGACAGGGGAACAATCAGCCCCAGCATTTT. Its protein is CASSTPGQGNNQPQHF.

The gene calls are TRBV28 and TRBJ2-2, with a possible D match to TRBD2 (6 bases). CDR3 length equals 15 residues. Germline CDR1 reads MDHEN; CDR2 reads SYDVKM. V gave up 6 bases and J gave up 6 bases, with 17 bases separating them. CDR3: CASSPPGLMPGELFF. The CDR3, as DNA: TGTGCCAGCAGCCCCCCGGGACTCATGCCCGGGGAGCTGTTTTTT.

The gene calls are TRBV20-1 and TRBJ2-5; 9 bases map to TRBD2. V trimming: 3 bases; J trimming: 3 bases; junction bases outside the gene matches: 5. Germline assignment: CDR1 DFQATT and CDR2 SNEGSKA (reference sequence). This CDR3 has 14 residues. CDR3 protein: CSASRSGRKETQYF. Written as DNA, the CDR3 is TGCAGTGCTAGTCGGAGCGGGAGGAAAGAGACCCAGTACTTC.

The chain is built from TRBV7-3 and TRBJ1-6; tentatively, D is TRBD1 (6 bases). Germline V gives CDR1 SGHTA, CDR2 FQGTGA. V shed 0 bases and J shed 6 bases, with 12 bases lying between them. The CDR3 has 16 residues. The CDR3 loop is CASSLTGVRGNSPLHF. The CDR3 region has the DNA TGTGCCAGCAGCTTAACGGGTGTCAGGGGTAATTCACCCCTCCACTTT.

The rearrangement joins TRBV29-1 to TRBJ1-3; tentative D call: TRBD1 (6 bases). Germline CDR1 SQVTM, CDR2 ANQGSEA. Trimming shortened V by 5 bases and J by 3 bases, and 14 bases separated the two germline ends. The CDR3 contains 14 residues. CDR3 amino acids: CSVIGTPGGNTIYF. CDR3 DNA sequence: TGCAGCGTTATCGGGACACCGGGTGGAAACACCATATATTTT.

The J gene is TRBJ1-1, the V gene TRBV19, with 7 bases aligning to TRBD1. With V trimmed by 5 bases and J by 5 bases, 5 bases remained unmatched. CDR1 and CDR2 from the germline V gene are LNHDA and SQIVND (reference sequence). This CDR3 comprises 13 residues. The CDR3 reads CASSSTGVTEAFF. CDR3 sequence (DNA): TGTGCCAGTAGTTCAACAGGGGTAACTGAAGCTTTCTTT.

The rearrangement joins TRBV9 to TRBJ2-1; 11 bases are shared with TRBD2. V was clipped by 3 bases and J by 6 bases; unmatched bases: 14. Per germline, CDR1 SGDLS and CDR2 YYNGEE. The CDR3 has 18 amino acids. The DNA of the CDR3 is TGTGCCAGCAGCGCTACACCGATTCTAGCGGGAGGACGCAATGAGCAGTTCTTC. Protein sequence: CASSATPILAGGRNEQFF. The full variable domain, rest sourced from reference TRBV9 and TRBJ2-1, is DSGVTQTPKHLITATGQRVTLRCSPRSGDLSVYWYQQSLDQGLQFLIQYYNGEERAKGNILERFSAQQFPDLHSELNLSSLELGDSALYFCASSATPILAGGRNEQFFGPGTRLTVL.